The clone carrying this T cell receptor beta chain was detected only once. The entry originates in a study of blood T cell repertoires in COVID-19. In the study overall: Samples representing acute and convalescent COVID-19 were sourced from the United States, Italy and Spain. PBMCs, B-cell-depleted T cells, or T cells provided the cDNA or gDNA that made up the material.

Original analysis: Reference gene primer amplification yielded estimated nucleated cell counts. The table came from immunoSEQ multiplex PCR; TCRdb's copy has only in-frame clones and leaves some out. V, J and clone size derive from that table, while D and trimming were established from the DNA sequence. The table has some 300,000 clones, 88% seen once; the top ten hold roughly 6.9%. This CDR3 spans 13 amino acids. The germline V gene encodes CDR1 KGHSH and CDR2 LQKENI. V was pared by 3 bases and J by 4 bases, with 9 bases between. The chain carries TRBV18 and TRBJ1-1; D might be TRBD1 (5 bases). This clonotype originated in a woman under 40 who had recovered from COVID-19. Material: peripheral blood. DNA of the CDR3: TGTGCCAGCTCACCGGGGCGTAGCACTGAAGCTTTCTTT. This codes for CASSPGRSTEAFF. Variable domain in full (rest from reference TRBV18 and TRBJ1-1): NAGVMQNPRHLVRRRGQEARLRCSPMKGHSHVYWYRQLPEEGLKFMVYLQKENIIDESGMPKERFSAEFPKEGPSILRIQQVVRGDSAAYFCASSPGRSTEAFFGQGTRLTVV.